This TCR beta chain was captured in a study of blood T cells in healthy people across ages (dated by TCRdb to between 2015 and 2017). Regarding the study in general: Template switching captured roughly one uniquely barcoded TCR beta cDNA molecule per two T cells in model experiments. Using deep sequencing normalized with unique cDNA molecular identifiers, the study measured how TCR beta repertoire diversity changes with age. Donors were grouped into four age groups: young (average 16 years), middle-aged (roughly 38), aged (around 66) and long-lived (approximately 82). Using the same blood draw, the study looked at two additional independent replicas of 1 million unique cDNA reads for two donors, one aged 18 to 30 and the other aged 80 or older. To avoid experimental bias, donors of different ages were spread randomly across the sequencing lanes. The study at large found these results: Observed TCR beta diversity per million T cells fell roughly linearly with age, and a significant reduction was already apparent by age roughly 40. Estimates of total diversity based on one million sequenced T cells were considered lower bounds and underestimates. Donor CMV infection status was unknown, potentially confounding age-related changes in expanded clonotypes. A strong correlation was found between observed TCR beta diversity and the percentage of naive T cells measured by flow cytometry. Compared with the aged group, the long-lived group had more naive CD4+ T cells, fewer expanded clones and increased TCR diversity, suggesting age selection. Bulk unsorted PBMC profiling prevented conclusive comparison of naive and antigen-experienced compartments.

The library was generated by 5' RACE. These reads were obtained on an Illumina HiSeq 2500. A second PCR of about 6 to 11 cycles was performed with a sample-barcoded 5' primer and a J-beta primer mix. Each TCR beta cDNA molecule received a unique molecular identifier from a template-switch 5' adaptor carrying 12 random nucleotides. Each sample yielded at least 3 million CDR3-containing paired-end reads. All of the RNA was converted into first-strand cDNA using the Mint cDNA synthesis kit, with a TRBC-specific oligonucleotide serving as the primer. Following uracil-DNA glycosylase treatment, all cDNA underwent a first 18-cycle PCR with the universal primers M1SS and BC2_uni_R. Processing in the source paper ran as follows. For normalization, 1 million high-quality reads, each with a distinct molecular identifier, were randomly selected from each sample. Reads sharing molecular identifiers were discarded rather than binned into consensus sequences. MiTCR, set to a Q25 quality threshold and the strictest error-elimination algorithm, was used for CDR3 identification, clonotype clustering and error correction. A nonparametric unseen species model with Euler transformation was used to estimate lower-bound total TCR beta diversity. TCRdb's own reprocessing of the public reads used fastp at Q25 and MiXCR and kept productive beta chains. Each CDR3 protein gets just one entry, which takes the most common genes and DNA from the rows behind it. TCRdb assigned the V and J calls; the authors' analysis was not used. The table for this sample lists around 800,000 distinct CDR3 sequences; around half of them were counted only once. Of the sample, roughly 37% is held by the ten largest clones.

To note about this clonotype: Its antigen specificity is not known. No base-level quality is on record; no much larger clone is a single base apart.

After removal of 7 bases from V and 11 bases from J, the junction retains 14 bases not matched to a gene. The CDR3, cysteine through phenylalanine, is 15 amino acids long. Only the CDR3 DNA stays, 45 bases, in frame from base 1. The donors were roughly 39 Caucasian individuals from Russia, aged about 6 to 100 years, who were systemically healthy. About 9.1 milliliters of peripheral blood were collected from each donor into EDTA-treated Vacutainer tubes. PBMCs were isolated by Ficoll-Paque density-gradient centrifugation, with at least 6.5 million obtained per sample. Trizol reagent was used to extract total RNA from the PBMCs, yielding at least 6 micrograms per sample. For every donor, flow cytometry on a PBMC aliquot measured the percentage of naive CD45RAhigh/CD27high T cells.

The source of this sequence is a man older than 75 in good health. The rearranged chain carries TRBV12-3 or TRBV12-4 and TRBJ2-5; a stretch of 12 junction bases matches TRBD2. The sample consisted of blood. The CDR3 in this case is CASTLAGGDGDEQYF. Read as DNA, the sequence is TGTGCCAGCACCCTAGCGGGAGGGGATGGGGATGAGCAGTACTTC.